A selection of T cell receptor beta chains follows, all from one sample in a study of cytomegalovirus exposure and HLA in healthy donors. TCRdb's table, derived via immunoSEQ multiplex PCR, lists solely in-frame clones and lacks some. This table lists approximately 72,000 clones. The sequenced sample was PBMCs. The receptor source for this set is a woman aged 40-49 years in good health and CMV-seropositive. Each CDR3 is given with its conserved first and last residue.

V gene	J gene	CDR3 protein
TRBV29-1	TRBJ1-2	CSVEDRGFIGYTF
TRBV6-5	TRBJ2-2	CASHGAGELFF
TRBV4-1	TRBJ2-7	CASSQSRDSSYEQYF
TRBV7-9	TRBJ1-1	CASSLDMNTEAFF
TRBV5-1	TRBJ1-1	CASSPRRQFEAFF
TRBV7-8	TRBJ2-1	CASSLERGEQFF
TRBV5-5	TRBJ1-3	CASSLEQSSGNTIYF
TRBV14	TRBJ1-1	CASSLWTRGAKPEAFF
TRBV19	TRBJ2-5	CASSIFGDKETQYF
TRBV7-3	TRBJ1-5	CASSRQGGQPQHF
TRBV7-3	TRBJ2-3	CASSLNRVAGGLTDTQYF
TRBV5-6	TRBJ1-4	CASSRRHWEKLFF
TRBV5-1	TRBJ1-4	CASSPRDSNEKLFF
TRBV6-5	TRBJ2-5	CASSQSGPEGETQYF
TRBV15	TRBJ2-1	CATSRDVDFRGGNEQFF
TRBV11-2	TRBJ1-2	CASSLDPLRGPRQPNYGYTF
TRBV9	.	CASSVASMGNEQYF
TRBV4-1	TRBJ1-2	CASSTRQGANYGYTF
TRBV30	TRBJ2-7	CAWSVGGTGGYEQYF
TRBV19	TRBJ1-4	CASSVTGGPNEKLLF